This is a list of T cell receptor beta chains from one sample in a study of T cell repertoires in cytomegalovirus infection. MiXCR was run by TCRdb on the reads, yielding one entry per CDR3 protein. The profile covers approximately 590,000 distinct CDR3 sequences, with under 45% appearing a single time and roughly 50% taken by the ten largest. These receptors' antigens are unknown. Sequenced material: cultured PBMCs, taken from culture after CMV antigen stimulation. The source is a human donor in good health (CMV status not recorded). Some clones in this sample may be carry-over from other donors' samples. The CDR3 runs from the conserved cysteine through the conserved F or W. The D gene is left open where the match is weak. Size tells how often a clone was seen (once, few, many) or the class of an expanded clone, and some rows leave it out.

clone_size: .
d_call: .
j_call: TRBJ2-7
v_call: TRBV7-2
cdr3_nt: TGTGCCAGCAGAGTGGACCACCGCCGGGAGCAGTACTTC
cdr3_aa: CASRVDHRREQYF

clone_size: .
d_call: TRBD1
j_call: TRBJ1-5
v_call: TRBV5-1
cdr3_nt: TGCGCCAGCAGCTCGAACCCGGGACAGGGATATCAGCCCCAGCATTTT
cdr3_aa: CASSSNPGQGYQPQHF

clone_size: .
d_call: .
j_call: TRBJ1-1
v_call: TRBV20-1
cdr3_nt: TGCAGTGCTAGCCATTTTGGGGACACTGAAGCTTTCTTT
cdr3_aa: CSASHFGDTEAFF

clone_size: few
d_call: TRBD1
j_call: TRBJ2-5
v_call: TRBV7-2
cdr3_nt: TGTGCCAGCAGCTACAGACAGGGAGTTTGGGAGACCCAGTACTTC
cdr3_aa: CASSYRQGVWETQYF

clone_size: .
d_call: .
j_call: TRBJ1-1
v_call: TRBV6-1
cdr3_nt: TGTGCCAGCAGTGAAAACCAGGGGCTGAACACTGAAGCTTTCTTT
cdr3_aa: CASSENQGLNTEAFF

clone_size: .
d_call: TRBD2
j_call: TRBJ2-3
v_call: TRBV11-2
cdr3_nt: TGTGCCAGCAGCTTAGAGACCCTTGGAGGCGGGGGGTACACAGATACGCAGTATTTT
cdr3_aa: CASSLETLGGGGYTDTQYF

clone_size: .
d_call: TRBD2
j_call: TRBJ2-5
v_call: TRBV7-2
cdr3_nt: TGTGCCAGCAGCTCCCCTAGCGGTGAAGAGACCCAGTACTTC
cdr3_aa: CASSSPSGEETQYF

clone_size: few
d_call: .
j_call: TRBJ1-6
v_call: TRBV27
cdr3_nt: TGTGCCAGCAGTTTAGGTCAGGGAAGGGCACCCCTCCACTTT
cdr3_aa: CASSLGQGRAPLHF

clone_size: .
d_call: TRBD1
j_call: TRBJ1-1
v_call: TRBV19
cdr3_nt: TGTGCCAGTAGTATCCAGGGGGGAGCTTTCTTT
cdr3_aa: CASSIQGGAFF

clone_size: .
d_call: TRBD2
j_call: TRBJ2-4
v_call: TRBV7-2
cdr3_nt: TGTGCCAGCAGCCCCCTTGGCGGGAGCAAAAACATTCAGTACTTC
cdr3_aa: CASSPLGGSKNIQYF

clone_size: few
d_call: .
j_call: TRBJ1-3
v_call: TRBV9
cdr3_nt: TGTGCCAGCAGCGTAGGCGGACCTGGAAACACCATATATTTT
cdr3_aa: CASSVGGPGNTIYF